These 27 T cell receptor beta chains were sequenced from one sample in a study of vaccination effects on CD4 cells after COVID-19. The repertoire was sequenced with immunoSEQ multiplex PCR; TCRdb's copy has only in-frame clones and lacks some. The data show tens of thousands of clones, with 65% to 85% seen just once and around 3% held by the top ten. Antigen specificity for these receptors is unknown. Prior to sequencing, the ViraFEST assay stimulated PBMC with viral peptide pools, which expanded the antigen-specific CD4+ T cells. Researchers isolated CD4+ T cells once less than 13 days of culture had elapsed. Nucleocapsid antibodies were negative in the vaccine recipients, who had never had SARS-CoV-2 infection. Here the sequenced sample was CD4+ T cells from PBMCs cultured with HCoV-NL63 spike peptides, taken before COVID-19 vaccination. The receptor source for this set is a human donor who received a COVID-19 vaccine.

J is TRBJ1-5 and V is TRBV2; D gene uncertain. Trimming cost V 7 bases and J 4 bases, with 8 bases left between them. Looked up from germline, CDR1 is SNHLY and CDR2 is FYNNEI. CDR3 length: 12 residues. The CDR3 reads CASTNPNQPQHF. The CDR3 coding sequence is TGTGCCAGCACGAACCCGAATCAGCCCCAGCATTTT.

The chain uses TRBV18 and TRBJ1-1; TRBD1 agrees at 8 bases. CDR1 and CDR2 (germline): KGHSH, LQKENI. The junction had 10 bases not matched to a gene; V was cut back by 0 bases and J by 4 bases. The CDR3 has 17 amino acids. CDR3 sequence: CASSPPSAGGLRTEAFF. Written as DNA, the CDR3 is TGTGCCAGCTCACCACCGTCGGCAGGGGGCTTACGCACTGAAGCTTTCTTT.

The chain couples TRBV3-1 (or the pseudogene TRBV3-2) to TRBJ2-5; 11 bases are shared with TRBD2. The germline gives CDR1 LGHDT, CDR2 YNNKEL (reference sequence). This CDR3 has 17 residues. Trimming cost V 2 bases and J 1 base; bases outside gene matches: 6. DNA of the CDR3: TGTGCCAGCAGCCAAACCCTAGCGGGGGGACCCCAAGAGACCCAGTACTTC. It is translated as CASSQTLAGGPQETQYF.

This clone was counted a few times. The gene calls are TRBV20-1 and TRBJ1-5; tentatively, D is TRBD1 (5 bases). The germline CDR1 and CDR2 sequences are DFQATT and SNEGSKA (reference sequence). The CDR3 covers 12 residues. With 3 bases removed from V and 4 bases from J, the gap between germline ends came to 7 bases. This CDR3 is CSASGGNQPQHF. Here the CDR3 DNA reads TGCAGTGCTAGTGGGGGAAATCAGCCCCAGCATTTT.

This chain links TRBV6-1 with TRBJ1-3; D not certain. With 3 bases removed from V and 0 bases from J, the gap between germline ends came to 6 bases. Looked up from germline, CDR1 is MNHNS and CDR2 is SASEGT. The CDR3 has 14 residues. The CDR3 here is CASSEAGSGNTIYF. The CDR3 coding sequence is TGTGCCAGCAGTGAGGCAGGCTCTGGAAACACCATATATTTT.

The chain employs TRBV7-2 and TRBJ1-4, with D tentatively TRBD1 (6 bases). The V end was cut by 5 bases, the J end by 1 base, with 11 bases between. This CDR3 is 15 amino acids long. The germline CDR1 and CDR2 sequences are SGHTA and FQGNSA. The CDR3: CASSHRTVTNEKLFF. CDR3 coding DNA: TGTGCCAGCAGCCACAGGACAGTAACTAATGAAAAACTGTTTTTT.

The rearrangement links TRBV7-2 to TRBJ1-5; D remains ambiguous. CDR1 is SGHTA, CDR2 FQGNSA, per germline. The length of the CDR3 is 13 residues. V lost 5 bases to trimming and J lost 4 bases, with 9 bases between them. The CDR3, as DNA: TGTGCCAGCAGCCCCCAACAGAATCAGCCCCAGCATTTT. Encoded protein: CASSPQQNQPQHF.

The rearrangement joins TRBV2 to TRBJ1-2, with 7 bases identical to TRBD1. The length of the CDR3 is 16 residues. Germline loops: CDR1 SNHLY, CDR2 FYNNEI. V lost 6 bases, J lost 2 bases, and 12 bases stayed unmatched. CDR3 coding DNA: TGTGCCAGCAGGGGGACAGTGGGGACACCAAACTATGGCTACACCTTC. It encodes CASRGTVGTPNYGYTF.

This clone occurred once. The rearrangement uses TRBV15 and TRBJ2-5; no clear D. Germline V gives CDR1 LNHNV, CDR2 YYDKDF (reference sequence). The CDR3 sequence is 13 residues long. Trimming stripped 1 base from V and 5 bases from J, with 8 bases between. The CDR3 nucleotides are TGTGCCACCAGCAGAGCGTTCCTGGAGACCCAGTACTTC. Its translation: CATSRAFLETQYF.

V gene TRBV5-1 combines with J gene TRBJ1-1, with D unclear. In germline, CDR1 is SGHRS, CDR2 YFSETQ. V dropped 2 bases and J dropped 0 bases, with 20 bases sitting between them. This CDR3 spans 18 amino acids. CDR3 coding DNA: TGCGCCAGCAGCTTTGAGACACCGGTCGTGGGTTTGAACACTGAAGCTTTCTTT. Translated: CASSFETPVVGLNTEAFF.

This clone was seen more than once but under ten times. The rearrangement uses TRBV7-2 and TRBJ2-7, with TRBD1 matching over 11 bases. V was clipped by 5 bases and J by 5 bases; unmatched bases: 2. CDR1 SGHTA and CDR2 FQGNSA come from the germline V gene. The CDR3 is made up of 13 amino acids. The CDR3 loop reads CASSRDRGNEQYV. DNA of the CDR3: TGTGCCAGCAGCCGGGACAGGGGGAACGAGCAGTACGTC.

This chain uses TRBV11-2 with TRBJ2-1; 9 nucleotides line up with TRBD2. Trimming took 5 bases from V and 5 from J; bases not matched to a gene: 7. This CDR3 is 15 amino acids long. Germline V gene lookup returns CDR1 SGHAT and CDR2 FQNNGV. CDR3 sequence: CASSPLAGSHNEQFF. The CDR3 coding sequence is TGTGCCAGCAGCCCCCTAGCGGGGTCTCACAATGAGCAGTTCTTC.

The DNA of the CDR3 is TGTGCCAGCAGCTCCGTCGGGACAGCCGATCAGCCCCAGCATTTT. The encoded protein is CASSSVGTADQPQHF. The chain recombines TRBV7-2 with TRBJ1-5, with 7 bases identical to TRBD1. Unmatched junction bases numbered 8, after V lost 4 bases and J lost 5 bases. The germline V gene has CDR1 SGHTA and CDR2 FQGNSA. The CDR3 contains 15 residues.

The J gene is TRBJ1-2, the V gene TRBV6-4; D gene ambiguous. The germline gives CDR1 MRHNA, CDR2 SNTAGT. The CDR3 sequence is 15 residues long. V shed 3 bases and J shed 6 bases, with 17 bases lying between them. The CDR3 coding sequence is TGTGCCAGCAGTGATGAAGGTTTCGGGCGGAATGGCTACACCTTC. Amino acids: CASSDEGFGRNGYTF.

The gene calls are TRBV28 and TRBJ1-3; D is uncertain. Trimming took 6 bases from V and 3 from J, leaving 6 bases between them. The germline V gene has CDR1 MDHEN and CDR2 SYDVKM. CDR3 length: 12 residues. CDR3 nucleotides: TGTGCCAGCAGGGAGGTTGGAAACACCATATATTTT. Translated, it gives CASREVGNTIYF. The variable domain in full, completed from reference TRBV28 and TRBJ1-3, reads DVKVTQSSRYLVKRTGEKVFLECVQDMDHENMFWYRQDPGLGLRLIYFSYDVKMKEKGDIPEGYSVSREKKERFSLILESASTNQTSMYLCASREVGNTIYFGEGSWLTVV.

The CDR3 is CASSPRVGDNEQFF. Written as DNA, the CDR3 is TGTGCCAGCTCACCACGGGTCGGGGACAATGAGCAGTTCTTC. The chain combines TRBV18 with TRBJ2-1; TRBD2 might be the D (5 bases). In germline, CDR1 is KGHSH, CDR2 LQKENI. This CDR3 is built from 14 residues. V was shortened by 1 base and J by 5 bases, with 9 bases between the two germline ends.

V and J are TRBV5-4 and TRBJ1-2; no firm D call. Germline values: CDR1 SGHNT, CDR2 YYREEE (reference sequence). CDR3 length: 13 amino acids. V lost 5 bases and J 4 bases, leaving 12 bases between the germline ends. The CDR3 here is CASSLDWSYGYTF. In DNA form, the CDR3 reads TGTGCCAGCAGTTTAGATTGGAGCTATGGCTACACCTTC. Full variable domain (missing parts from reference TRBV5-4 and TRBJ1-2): ETGVTQSPTHLIKTRGQQVTLRCSSQSGHNTVSWYQQALGQGPQFIFQYYREEENGRGNFPPRFSGLQFPNYSSELNVNALELDDSALYLCASSLDWSYGYTFGSGTRLTVV.

CDR3 protein: CATGGGGRETQYF. The CDR3, as DNA: TGTGCCACCGGAGGGGGGGGGCGGGAGACCCAGTACTTC. V usage is TRBV24-1 and J usage is TRBJ2-5; perhaps TRBD2 as D (7 bases). The CDR3 extends over 13 amino acids. Trimming removed 9 bases at V and 5 bases at J, with 15 bases between. Germline CDR1 and CDR2: KGHDR and SFDVKD.

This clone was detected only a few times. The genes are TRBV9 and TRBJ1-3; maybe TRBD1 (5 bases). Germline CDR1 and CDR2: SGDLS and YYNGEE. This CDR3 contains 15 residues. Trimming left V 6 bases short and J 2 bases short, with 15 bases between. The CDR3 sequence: CASNDQGLPGNTIYF. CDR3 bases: TGTGCCAGCAACGATCAGGGACTCCCTGGAAACACCATATATTTT.

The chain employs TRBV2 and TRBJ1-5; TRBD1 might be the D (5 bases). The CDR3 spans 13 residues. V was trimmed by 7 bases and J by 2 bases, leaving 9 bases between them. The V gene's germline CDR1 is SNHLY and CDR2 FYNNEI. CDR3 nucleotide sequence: TGTGCCAGCACGGGGGGTGGCAATCAGCCCCAGCATTTT. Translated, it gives CASTGGGNQPQHF. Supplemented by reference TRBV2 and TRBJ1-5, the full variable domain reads EPEVTQTPSHQVTQMGQEVILRCVPISNHLYFYWYRQILGQKVEFLVSFYNNEISEKSEIFDDQFSVERPDGSNFTLKIRSTKLEDSAMYFCASTGGGNQPQHFGDGTRLSIL.

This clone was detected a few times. CDR3 sequence: CASSSVGQYNSPLHF. CDR3 coding DNA: TGTGCCAGCAGTTCCGTTGGGCAGTATAATTCACCCCTCCACTTT. The rearrangement joins TRBV6-2 or TRBV6-3 to TRBJ1-6; no definite D call. Germline V CDR1 and CDR2: MNHEY, SVGEGT. CDR3 size: 15 residues. V was pared by 4 bases and J by 4 bases, with 11 bases between.

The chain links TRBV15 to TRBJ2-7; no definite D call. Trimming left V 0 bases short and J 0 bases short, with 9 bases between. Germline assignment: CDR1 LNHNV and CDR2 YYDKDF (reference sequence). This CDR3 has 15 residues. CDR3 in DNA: TGTGCCACCAGCAGAGATTCTGATCCCTCCTACGAGCAGTACGTC. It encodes CATSRDSDPSYEQYV.

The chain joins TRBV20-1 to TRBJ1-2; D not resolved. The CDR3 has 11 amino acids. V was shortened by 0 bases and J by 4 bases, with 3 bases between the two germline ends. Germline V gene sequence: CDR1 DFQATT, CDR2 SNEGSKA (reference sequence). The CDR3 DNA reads TGCAGTGCTAGAGAGGGCTATGGCTACACCTTC. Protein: CSAREGYGYTF.

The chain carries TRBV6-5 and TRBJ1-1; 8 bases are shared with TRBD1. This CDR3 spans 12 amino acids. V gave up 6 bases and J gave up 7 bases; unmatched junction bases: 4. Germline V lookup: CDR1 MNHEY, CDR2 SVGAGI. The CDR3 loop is CASRAGQGEAFF. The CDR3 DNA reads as TGTGCCAGCAGGGCCGGACAGGGTGAAGCTTTCTTT.

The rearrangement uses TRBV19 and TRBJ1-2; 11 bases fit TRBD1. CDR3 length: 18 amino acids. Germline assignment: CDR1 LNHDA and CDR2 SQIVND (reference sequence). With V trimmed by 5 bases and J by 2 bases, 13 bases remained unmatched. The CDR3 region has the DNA TGTGCCAGTAGTCTTGGGCATTTGGACAGGGGGCCAAACTATGGCTACACCTTC. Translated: CASSLGHLDRGPNYGYTF.

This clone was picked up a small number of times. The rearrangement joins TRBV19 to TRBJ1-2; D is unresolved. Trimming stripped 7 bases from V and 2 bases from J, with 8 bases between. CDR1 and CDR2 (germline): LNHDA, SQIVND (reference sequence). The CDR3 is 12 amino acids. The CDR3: CASMTENYGYTF. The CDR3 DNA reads TGTGCCAGTATGACCGAAAACTATGGCTACACCTTC.

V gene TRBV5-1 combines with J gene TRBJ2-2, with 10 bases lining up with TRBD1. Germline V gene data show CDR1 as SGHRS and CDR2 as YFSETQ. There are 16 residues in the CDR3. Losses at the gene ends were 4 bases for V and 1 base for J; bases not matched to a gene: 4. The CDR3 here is CASSQDRGVNTGELFF. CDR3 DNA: TGCGCCAGCAGCCAGGACAGGGGGGTGAACACCGGGGAGCTGTTTTTT. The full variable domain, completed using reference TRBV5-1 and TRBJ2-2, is KAGVTQTPRYLIKTRGQQVTLSCSPISGHRSVSWYQQTPGQGLQFLFEYFSETQRNKGNFPGRFSGRQFSNSRSEMNVSTLELGDSALYLCASSQDRGVNTGELFFGEGSRLTVL.